Shown below are 17 T cell receptor beta chains from a single sample sequenced in a study of blood T cell repertoires in COVID-19. Some clones are missing from TCRdb's copy, which holds only in-frame ones; the method was immunoSEQ multiplex PCR. The sample lists hundreds of thousands of clones, over 75% seen once, with around 4% in the top ten. Sequenced material: peripheral blood. The receptors shown here come from a woman aged 45-59 years with active or convalescent COVID-19.

The V gene is TRBV20-1, the J gene TRBJ1-6, with 7 bases fitting TRBD1. CDR3 length equals 14 residues. J gave up 7 bases and V 3 bases, and 6 bases lay outside the gene matches. Germline V gives CDR1 DFQATT, CDR2 SNEGSKA (reference sequence). The CDR3 sequence is CSASTGVDNSPLHF. As DNA, the CDR3 is TGCAGTGCTAGTACAGGGGTGGACAATTCACCCCTCCACTTT.

The chain combines TRBV18 with TRBJ1-2, with a possible D match to TRBD1 (5 bases). The CDR3 loop spans 13 amino acids. Trimming took off 3 bases at V and 7 bases at J, with 12 bases between the two ends. Germline CDR1 and CDR2: KGHSH and LQKENI. This CDR3 reads CASSPQGFSGYTF. CDR3 sequence (DNA): TGTGCCAGCTCACCCCAGGGTTTTTCTGGCTACACCTTC.

The chain joins TRBV27 to TRBJ1-1; D is unclear. CDR1 and CDR2 from the germline V gene are MNHEY and SMNVEV (reference sequence). Trimming cost V 6 bases and J 1 base, with 6 bases left between them. The CDR3 is 12 amino acids. DNA for the CDR3: TGTGCCAGCAGCTCACAGAACACTGAAGCTTTCTTT. Translated, it gives CASSSQNTEAFF.

The V call is TRBV6-6, the J call TRBJ2-7; 8 positions match TRBD1. CDR3 size: 15 residues. Germline-derived CDR1 and CDR2 are MNHNY and SVGAGI (reference sequence). The J segment lost 5 bases and the V segment lost 6 bases, leaving 12 bases of the junction unmatched. The CDR3: CASRTGQGLSDEQYF. The CDR3 bases are TGTGCCAGCAGGACCGGACAGGGTCTAAGCGACGAGCAGTACTTC.

This clone was counted once. The CDR3 sequence is CASSGARGTQYF. As DNA, the CDR3 is TGTGCCAGCAGTGGGGCCCGGGGTACGCAGTATTTT. This chain connects TRBV2 to TRBJ2-3; D perhaps matches TRBD2 (5 bases). Germline V gene data show CDR1 as SNHLY and CDR2 as FYNNEI. V lost 4 bases to trimming and J lost 8 bases, with 10 bases between them. The CDR3 covers 12 residues.

This sequence joins TRBV28 and TRBJ1-1, with 9 bases fitting TRBD1. CDR3 size: 13 residues. J gave up 8 bases and V 5 bases, and 6 bases lay outside the gene matches. Germline CDR1 is MDHEN and CDR2 is SYDVKM. The CDR3 region has the DNA TGTGCCAGCAGTCCAGACAGGGGGGCAGAAGCTTTCTTT. This sequence encodes CASSPDRGAEAFF.

The chain has TRBV7-2 and TRBJ1-1; D not certain. Germline CDR1 and CDR2: SGHTA and FQGNSA. The CDR3 spans 13 residues. Between the trimmed V and J ends, which lost 0 bases and 4 bases, there was a span of 6 bases. The CDR3 nucleotides read TGTGCCAGCAGCTTAGCGTCGGGCACTGAAGCTTTCTTT. Its protein is CASSLASGTEAFF.

The chain couples TRBV10-1 to TRBJ2-7; 7 bases agree with TRBD2. Germline values: CDR1 WNHNN, CDR2 SYGVQD (reference sequence). The CDR3 runs 13 residues. J lost 0 bases, V lost 10 bases, and 6 bases had no gene match. CDR3 region: CANERGLSYEQYF. In DNA form, the CDR3 reads TGCGCCAACGAGCGGGGCCTCTCCTACGAGCAGTACTTC.

This clone has only a few counts. The chain combines TRBV19 with TRBJ1-5; D may be TRBD1 (5 bases). The CDR3 has 15 residues. V lost 0 bases, J lost 6 bases, and 12 bases lay in between. The germline V gene encodes CDR1 LNHDA and CDR2 SQIVND (reference sequence). The CDR3 reads CASSIEGRASQPQHF. The CDR3 nucleotides read TGTGCCAGTAGTATAGAGGGCAGGGCAAGTCAGCCCCAGCATTTT.

The V and J genes are TRBV13 and TRBJ1-6; D unclear. Trimming took off 5 bases at V and 8 bases at J, with 13 bases between the two ends. The CDR3 spans 14 residues. Germline V gene data show CDR1 as PRHDT and CDR2 as FYEKMQ (reference sequence). CDR3 in amino acids: CASSPRGLHSPLHF. In DNA, the CDR3 is TGTGCCAGCAGCCCACGGGGTTTGCATTCACCCCTCCACTTT.

The chain couples TRBV4-3 to TRBJ2-3; D gene ambiguous. The CDR3 covers 21 residues. Looked up from germline, CDR1 is LGHNA and CDR2 is YSLEER. V was shortened by 0 bases and J by 0 bases, with 25 bases between the two germline ends. The CDR3 DNA follows: TGCGCCAGCAGCCAAGAGTTTCCAGGTGCCGGTCCATACTCTAGCACAGATACGCAGTATTTT. This sequence encodes CASSQEFPGAGPYSSTDTQYF.

The chain uses TRBV7-9 and TRBJ1-3; D uncertain. The germline V and J ends were trimmed by 6 bases and 4 bases, with 19 bases remaining between them. The CDR3 contains 16 residues. CDR1 and CDR2 from the germline V gene are SEHNR and FQNEAQ (reference sequence). Written as DNA, the CDR3 is TGTGCCAGCAGTGGGGAATCTTACCCGGGAGGAAACACCATATATTTT. Its translation: CASSGESYPGGNTIYF.

The V gene is TRBV6-2 or TRBV6-3, the J gene TRBJ2-7; 9 bases fit TRBD2. Looked up from germline, CDR1 is MNHEY and CDR2 is SVGEGT. With 2 bases clipped from V and 4 bases from J, the junction kept 9 bases outside the gene matches. The CDR3 loop spans 16 amino acids. The CDR3 region has the DNA TGTGCCAGCAGTTACGGCGGTAGCGGGAGACCATACGAGCAGTACTTC. It yields the protein CASSYGGSGRPYEQYF.

The chain uses TRBV18 and TRBJ1-2; possible D gene TRBD1, 6 bases. Germline CDR1 and CDR2: KGHSH and LQKENI. V was pared by 5 bases and J by 5 bases, with 12 bases between. The CDR3 extends over 13 amino acids. In DNA, the CDR3 is TGTGCCAGCTCAGCAAAACAGGGATATGGCTACACCTTC. It codes for CASSAKQGYGYTF.

The V and J genes are TRBV19 and TRBJ2-7, with 9 nucleotides matching TRBD2. Germline trimming cut 3 bases from V and 6 bases from J; bases unmatched to any gene: 15. Germline CDR1 reads LNHDA; CDR2 reads SQIVND (reference sequence). CDR3 size: 17 residues. CDR3 in amino acids: CASSIIAGGPGLSEQYF. For the CDR3, the DNA is TGTGCCAGTAGTATCATCGCGGGAGGGCCGGGTTTAAGCGAGCAGTACTTC.

The chain carries TRBV27 and TRBJ2-7; the match to TRBD1 covers 7 bases. This CDR3 is 13 amino acids long. V trimming: 3 bases; J trimming: 5 bases; junction bases outside the gene matches: 4. Germline CDR1 reads MNHEY; CDR2 reads SMNVEV (reference sequence). CDR3 residues: CASSFGTVNEQYF. DNA for the CDR3: TGTGCCAGCAGTTTTGGGACAGTGAACGAGCAGTACTTC.

This chain uses TRBV7-2 with TRBJ2-1; D is uncertain. Germline CDR1 reads SGHTA; CDR2 reads FQGNSA. Trimming took off 0 bases at V and 7 bases at J, with 10 bases between the two ends. This CDR3 is 14 amino acids long. The CDR3, as DNA: TGTGCCAGCAGCTTAGCGGCTAGAGAAAATGAGCAGTTCTTC. This codes for CASSLAARENEQFF.